This T cell receptor (beta chain) was profiled in a study of cytomegalovirus exposure and HLA in healthy donors. With V trimmed by 4 bases and J by 6 bases, 15 bases remained unmatched. Germline values: CDR1 SGHTA, CDR2 FQGNSA. The length of the CDR3 is 17 residues. The PCR was carried out with 60 Vbeta primers and 13 Jbeta primers. The protocol was immunoSEQ multiplex PCR, while the TCRdb copy is restricted to in-frame clones and leaves out a portion. The table records 150,000 to 180,000 clones, 75% of them present only once. Sequenced material: PBMCs. This sequence was found in a young man in good health and CMV-seronegative. This sequence joins TRBV7-2 and TRBJ2-1, with 7 bases aligning to TRBD1. The CDR3 loop is CASSSPSIRGKSNEQFF. CDR3 DNA: TGTGCCAGCAGCTCCCCCTCAATCAGGGGGAAGAGCAATGAGCAGTTCTTC.